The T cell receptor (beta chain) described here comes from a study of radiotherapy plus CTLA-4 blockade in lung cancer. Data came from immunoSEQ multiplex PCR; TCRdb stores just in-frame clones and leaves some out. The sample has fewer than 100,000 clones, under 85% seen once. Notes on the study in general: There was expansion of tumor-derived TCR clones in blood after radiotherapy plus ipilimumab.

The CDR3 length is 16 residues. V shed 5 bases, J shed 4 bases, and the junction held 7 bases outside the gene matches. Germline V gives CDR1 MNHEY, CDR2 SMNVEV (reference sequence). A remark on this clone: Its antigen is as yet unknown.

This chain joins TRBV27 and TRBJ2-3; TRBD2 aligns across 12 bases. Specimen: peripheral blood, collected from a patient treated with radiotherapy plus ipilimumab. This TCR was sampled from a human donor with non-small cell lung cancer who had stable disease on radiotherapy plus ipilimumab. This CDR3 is CASSPTSGRRPDTQYF. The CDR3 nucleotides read TGTGCCAGCAGTCCAACTAGCGGGAGGAGACCAGATACGCAGTATTTT.